The clone carrying this T cell receptor beta chain was detected ten times or more. Using its own MiXCR run on the reads, TCRdb lists one record per CDR3 protein. This sample has roughly 12,000 distinct CDR3 sequences; over 50% occur once, and the top ten carry roughly three fifths. Per germline, CDR1 ENHRY and CDR2 SYGVKD. This CDR3 region has 16 residues. The data originate from a study of tumor-infiltrating lymphocytes in oesophageal squamous cell carcinoma. The genes are TRBV10-3 and TRBJ2-4, with 14 bases fitting TRBD2. The J call may be wrong; the DNA end is better matched by TRBJ2-7. Sequenced material: blood. The receptor was derived from a female donor with esophageal squamous cell carcinoma. The DNA for the CDR3 is TGTGCCATCAGGAACCCGACTAGCGGGAGGGGGGACGAGCAGTACTTC. Translating gives CAIRNPTSGRGDEQYF.